The 26 T cell receptor beta chains in this list originate from one sample, sequenced in a study of T cell responses to AZD1222 COVID-19 vaccine. Sequencing was performed with immunoSEQ multiplex PCR; in TCRdb, only in-frame clones are kept and a portion is missing. The table lists some 140,000 clones, 90% to 95% of them singletons. This material consisted of peripheral blood, taken 28 days after the second AZD1222 dose. These receptors were obtained from an adult who received the AZD1222 COVID-19 vaccine.

Written as DNA, the CDR3 is TGTGCCAGCAGTTATTTGGGTCAGCCCCAGCATTTT. This gives the protein CASSYLGQPQHF. The V and J genes are TRBV6-6 and TRBJ1-5; no clear D. Trimming took 3 bases from V and 6 from J, leaving 6 bases between them. Germline V lookup: CDR1 MNHNY, CDR2 SVGAGI (reference sequence). The CDR3 is 12 residues long.

The rearrangement joins TRBV7-2 to TRBJ1-2, with no clear D. The germline CDR1 and CDR2 sequences are SGHTA and FQGNSA. The V gene lost 4 bases and the J gene lost 3 bases, with 12 bases spanning the gap. The length of the CDR3 is 14 residues. In DNA, the CDR3 is TGTGCCAGCAGCTACCCTTGGGGTGACTATGGCTACACCTTC. This encodes CASSYPWGDYGYTF.

This sequence joins TRBV10-3 and TRBJ1-1; no clear D gene. Germline CDR1 ENHRY, CDR2 SYGVKD. This CDR3 has 11 residues. The V gene lost 9 bases and the J gene lost 1 base, with 6 bases spanning the gap. The CDR3 sequence: CAIQSNTEAFF. The CDR3 coding sequence is TGTGCCATACAGTCGAACACTGAAGCTTTCTTT.

The V call is TRBV28, the J call TRBJ2-7; D is perhaps TRBD2 (5 bases). The germline CDR1 and CDR2 sequences are MDHEN and SYDVKM. The CDR3 length is 12 residues. The V end lost 5 bases, the J end lost 0 bases, and 5 bases lay between the germline ends. The CDR3 DNA reads TGTGCCAGCAGTCGGGGCTCCTACGAGCAGTACTTC. It specifies CASSRGSYEQYF.

The J gene is TRBJ2-5, the V gene TRBV11-2, with 7 bases lining up with TRBD1. J lost 5 bases, V lost 5 bases, and 14 bases had no gene match. Germline values: CDR1 SGHAT, CDR2 FQNNGV. The CDR3 covers 16 residues. This chain's CDR3 is CASSLRQGDPVETQYF. CDR3 coding DNA: TGTGCCAGCAGCCTGAGACAGGGCGACCCGGTGGAGACCCAGTACTTC.

The chain combines TRBV6-5 with TRBJ1-1, with TRBD1 as a possible D gene (6 bases). Per the germline V gene, CDR1 is MNHEY and CDR2 is SVGAGI. CDR3 length equals 14 residues. The ends were cut back, 6 bases at V and 5 bases at J, with 16 bases in the middle. The CDR3 is CASRQGWEWTEAFF. CDR3 DNA sequence: TGTGCCAGCAGACAGGGATGGGAATGGACTGAAGCTTTCTTT.

The chain recombines TRBV10-2 with TRBJ1-2, with D possibly being TRBD1 (5 bases). CDR3 size: 13 residues. Per germline, CDR1 WSHSY and CDR2 SAAADI. Trimming removed 3 bases from V and 5 bases from J, with 10 bases in between. DNA for the CDR3: TGCGCCAGCAGTGACAGGGTTCCGTATGGCTACACCTTC. Translated, it gives CASSDRVPYGYTF.

The V and J genes are TRBV7-3 and TRBJ1-6; D gene ambiguous. Trimming left V 2 bases short and J 13 bases short, with 15 bases between. Germline CDR1 is SGHTA and CDR2 is FQGTGA. The CDR3 is 14 residues long. The CDR3 loop is CASSLFGSGGPLHF. In DNA, the CDR3 is TGTGCCAGCAGCTTATTCGGCTCTGGTGGGCCCCTCCACTTT.

The chain links TRBV5-1 to TRBJ1-6, with 9 bases that match TRBD1. This CDR3 region has 14 residues. Trimming took 3 bases from V and 10 from J; bases not matched to a gene: 5. Per the germline V gene, CDR1 is SGHRS and CDR2 is YFSETQ. CDR3 region: CASSWTGEGSPLHF. The CDR3 bases are TGCGCCAGCAGCTGGACAGGGGAAGGGTCACCCCTCCACTTT.

This clone was seen just once. The genes are TRBV25-1 and TRBJ2-5, with TRBD1 matching 7 bases. The CDR3 is 15 amino acids. With V trimmed by 8 bases and J by 2 bases, 11 bases remained unmatched. From germline, CDR1 is MGHDK and CDR2 SYGVNS. CDR3 DNA sequence: TGTGCCAGCCCTCGTTTTGGGACAGAACAAGAGACCCAGTACTTC. The encoded protein is CASPRFGTEQETQYF.

CDR3 bases: TGTGCCAGTAGCCCCCTCGGGGCCGGGTCGTGGACTGAAGCTTTCTTT. It yields the protein CASSPLGAGSWTEAFF. This rearrangement joins TRBV19 to TRBJ1-1; possibly TRBD1 for D (5 bases). From germline, CDR1 is LNHDA and CDR2 SQIVND (reference sequence). The CDR3 covers 16 residues. V was pared by 6 bases and J by 5 bases, with 22 bases between. Full variable domain (missing parts from reference TRBV19 and TRBJ1-1): DGGITQSPKYLFRKEGQNVTLSCEQNLNHDAMYWYRQDPGQGLRLIYYSQIVNDFQKGDIAEGYSVSREKKESFPLTVTSAQKNPTAFYLCASSPLGAGSWTEAFFGQGTRLTVV.

The DNA of the CDR3 is TGTGCCAGCAGTGAGGGGACAGGGGACCCCTCTGGAAACACCATATATTTT. It specifies CASSEGTGDPSGNTIYF. The J gene is TRBJ1-3, the V gene TRBV25-1; TRBD1 matches 10 bases. V was clipped by 3 bases and J by 0 bases; unmatched bases: 5. This CDR3 region has 17 residues. CDR1 and CDR2 from the germline V gene are MGHDK and SYGVNS.

J is TRBJ2-1 and V is TRBV5-1; 7 nucleotides align to TRBD2. The CDR3 spans 14 residues. The germline CDR1 and CDR2 sequences are SGHRS and YFSETQ. V was clipped by 4 bases and J by 7 bases; unmatched bases: 8. The CDR3 reads CASSLFFGGNEQFF. In DNA form, the CDR3 reads TGCGCCAGCAGCCTGTTTTTCGGGGGGAATGAGCAGTTCTTC. Drawing the rest from reference TRBV5-1 and TRBJ2-1, the complete variable domain is KAGVTQTPRYLIKTRGQQVTLSCSPISGHRSVSWYQQTPGQGLQFLFEYFSETQRNKGNFPGRFSGRQFSNSRSEMNVSTLELGDSALYLCASSLFFGGNEQFFGPGTRLTVL.

The chain joins TRBV2 to TRBJ2-2; maybe TRBD1 (5 bases). This CDR3 spans 13 amino acids. V was shortened by 9 bases and J by 0 bases, with 8 bases between the two germline ends. Per germline, CDR1 SNHLY and CDR2 FYNNEI. For the CDR3, the DNA is TGTGCCAGAGGGGATGCGAACACCGGGGAGCTGTTTTTT. As protein: CARGDANTGELFF.

The chain recombines TRBV28 with TRBJ2-5; a weak D match, TRBD1 (6 bases). This CDR3 has 12 residues. V was clipped by 5 bases and J by 4 bases, with 8 bases between them. Germline V lookup: CDR1 MDHEN, CDR2 SYDVKM. In DNA form, the CDR3 reads TGTGCCAGCAGTCAACAGGGAGAGACCCAGTACTTC. Residues: CASSQQGETQYF.

This rearrangement joins TRBV25-1 to TRBJ1-5; tentative D call: TRBD1 (6 bases). V was trimmed by 2 bases and J by 9 bases, leaving 20 bases between them. The CDR3 runs to 16 residues. Per the germline V gene, CDR1 is MGHDK and CDR2 is SYGVNS. In DNA form, the CDR3 reads TGTGCCAGCAGTGAAGGGGCAGGGTCAGGGGTAAGGCCCCAGCATTTT. This translates into CASSEGAGSGVRPQHF.

The CDR3 nucleotides read TGTGCCAGTAGTCTGACCGGGACAGGGGGAACTAACGAGCAGTACTTC. Residues: CASSLTGTGGTNEQYF. The chain uses TRBV19 and TRBJ2-7; 11 bases agree with TRBD1. Germline CDR1 and CDR2: LNHDA and SQIVND (reference sequence). Losses at the gene ends were 5 bases for V and 5 bases for J; bases not matched to a gene: 11. This CDR3 spans 16 amino acids.

This chain connects TRBV6-5 to TRBJ1-6, with D possibly being TRBD1 (5 bases). Trimming took off 2 bases at V and 7 bases at J, with 12 bases between the two ends. The CDR3 runs 15 residues. Germline lookup yields CDR1 MNHEY and CDR2 SVGAGI. The CDR3 DNA reads TGTGCCAGCAGTTACGGGACGCATGGAAATTCACCCCTCCACTTT. Translated, it gives CASSYGTHGNSPLHF.

V gene TRBV18 combines with J gene TRBJ1-4; D is unclear. Trimming shortened V by 2 bases and J by 0 bases, and 10 bases separated the two germline ends. The CDR3 runs to 16 residues. Germline V gene sequence: CDR1 KGHSH, CDR2 LQKENI. The CDR3 region is CASSPVSPATNEKLFF. For the CDR3, the DNA is TGTGCCAGCTCACCAGTATCACCCGCAACTAATGAAAAACTGTTTTTT.

This chain links TRBV18 with TRBJ2-1; the match to TRBD1 covers 7 bases. This CDR3 spans 17 amino acids. V gave up 0 bases and J gave up 6 bases; unmatched junction bases: 11. Germline V gene sequence: CDR1 KGHSH, CDR2 LQKENI. CDR3 protein: CASSPPNSRGPGNEQFF. In nucleotides, the CDR3 is TGTGCCAGCTCACCACCGAATTCTAGGGGGCCTGGCAATGAGCAGTTCTTC.

The chain couples TRBV10-3 to TRBJ2-7; 8 bases match TRBD1. The V and J ends lost 2 bases and 5 bases, in that order; junction bases with no gene match: 8. This CDR3 is 15 amino acids long. The germline V gene encodes CDR1 ENHRY and CDR2 SYGVKD. The CDR3 nucleotides are TGTGCCATCAGTGAGCCGAAGACAGGGGACCACGAGCAGTACTTC. This encodes CAISEPKTGDHEQYF.

The genes are TRBV4-1 and TRBJ2-1, with a possible D match to TRBD2 (5 bases). CDR1 and CDR2 (germline): MGHRA, YSYEKL. V was pared by 4 bases and J by 0 bases, with 13 bases between. This CDR3 has 16 residues. CDR3 loop: CASSLREGRSYNEQFF. The CDR3 nucleotides read TGCGCCAGCAGCCTGCGAGAGGGTCGCTCCTACAATGAGCAGTTCTTC.

The chain joins TRBV30 to TRBJ1-2, with D hard to call. The V and J ends lost 2 bases and 2 bases respectively, with 9 bases between them. This CDR3 contains 13 residues. Germline CDR1 is GTSNPN and CDR2 is SVGIG (reference sequence). CDR3 sequence (DNA): TGTGCCTGGAGTCTCGACGGGAACTATGGCTACACCTTC. Its protein product is CAWSLDGNYGYTF.

The chain recombines TRBV11-3 with TRBJ1-6; TRBD1 is a possible D gene (6 bases). CDR3 length equals 14 residues. V lost 3 bases, J lost 7 bases, and 10 bases lay in between. Germline V gene lookup returns CDR1 SGHNT and CDR2 YENEEA. The CDR3, as DNA: TGTGCCAGCAGCTTTGATAGGGGGAATTCACCCCTCCACTTT. Amino acids: CASSFDRGNSPLHF.

The V call is TRBV15, the J call TRBJ1-5; D remains unclear. The CDR3 consists of 13 residues. Germline CDR1 LNHNV, CDR2 YYDKDF (reference sequence). V lost 5 bases and J lost 3, with 8 bases in between. The CDR3 protein is CATSWRLNQPQHF. The CDR3 DNA is TGTGCCACCAGCTGGCGCCTCAATCAGCCCCAGCATTTT.

This chain connects TRBV2 to TRBJ1-1; D remains ambiguous. The CDR3 runs 13 residues. Per the germline V gene, CDR1 is SNHLY and CDR2 is FYNNEI. V was trimmed by 3 bases and J by 7 bases, leaving 12 bases between them. CDR3 protein: CASSDAGEREAFF. The CDR3 nucleotides read TGTGCCAGCAGTGATGCTGGGGAGCGTGAAGCTTTCTTT.